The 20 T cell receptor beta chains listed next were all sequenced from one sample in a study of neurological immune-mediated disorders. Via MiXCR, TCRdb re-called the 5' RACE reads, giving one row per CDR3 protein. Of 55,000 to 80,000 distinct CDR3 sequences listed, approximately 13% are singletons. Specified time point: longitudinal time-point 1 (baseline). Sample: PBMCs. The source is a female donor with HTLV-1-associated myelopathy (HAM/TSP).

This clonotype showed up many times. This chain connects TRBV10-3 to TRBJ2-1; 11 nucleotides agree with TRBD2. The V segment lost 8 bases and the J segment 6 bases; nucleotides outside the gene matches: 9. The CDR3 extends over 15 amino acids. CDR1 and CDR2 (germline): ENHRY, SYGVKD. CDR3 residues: CAIRTTSGGRNEQFF. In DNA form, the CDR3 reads TGTGCCATCCGAACTACTAGCGGGGGTCGCAATGAGCAGTTCTTC.

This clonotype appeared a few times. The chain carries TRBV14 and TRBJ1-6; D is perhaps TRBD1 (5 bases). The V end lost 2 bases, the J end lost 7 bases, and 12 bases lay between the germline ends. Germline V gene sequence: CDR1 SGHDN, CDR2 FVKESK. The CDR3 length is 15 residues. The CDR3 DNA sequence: TGTGCCAGCAGCCAATGGCAGGGAATGAATTCACCCCTCCACTTT. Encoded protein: CASSQWQGMNSPLHF.

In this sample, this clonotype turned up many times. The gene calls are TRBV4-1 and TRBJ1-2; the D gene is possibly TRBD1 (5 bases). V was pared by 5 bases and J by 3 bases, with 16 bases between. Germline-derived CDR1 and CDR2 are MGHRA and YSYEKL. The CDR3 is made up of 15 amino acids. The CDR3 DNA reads TGCGCCAGCAGCATAATGCAGGGAAAGGACTATGGCTACACCTTC. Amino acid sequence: CASSIMQGKDYGYTF.

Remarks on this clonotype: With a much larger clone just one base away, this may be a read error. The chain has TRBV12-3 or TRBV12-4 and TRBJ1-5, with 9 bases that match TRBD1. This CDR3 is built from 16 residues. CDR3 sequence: CASSPRTGGSDHPQHF. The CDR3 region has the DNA TGTGCCAGCAGTCCGAGAACAGGGGGCAGTGATCATCCCCAGCATTTT.

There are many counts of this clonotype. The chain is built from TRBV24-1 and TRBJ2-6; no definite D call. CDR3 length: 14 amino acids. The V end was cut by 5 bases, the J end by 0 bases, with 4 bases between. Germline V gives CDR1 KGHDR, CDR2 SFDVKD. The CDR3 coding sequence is TGTGCCACCAGTGCGGCCTCTGGGGCCAACGTCCTGACTTTC. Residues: CATSAASGANVLTF.

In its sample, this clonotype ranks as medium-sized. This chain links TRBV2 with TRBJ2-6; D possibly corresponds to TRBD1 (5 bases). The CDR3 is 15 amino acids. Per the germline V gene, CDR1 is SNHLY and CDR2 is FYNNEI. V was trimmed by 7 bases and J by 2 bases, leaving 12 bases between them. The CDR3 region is CASTLVGAGANVLTF. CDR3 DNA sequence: TGTGCCAGCACCCTAGTAGGGGCTGGGGCCAACGTCCTGACTTTC. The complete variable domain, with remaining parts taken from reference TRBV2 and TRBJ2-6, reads EPEVTQTPSHQVTQMGQEVILRCVPISNHLYFYWYRQILGQKVEFLVSFYNNEISEKSEIFDDQFSVERPDGSNFTLKIRSTKLEDSAMYFCASTLVGAGANVLTFGAGSRLTVL.

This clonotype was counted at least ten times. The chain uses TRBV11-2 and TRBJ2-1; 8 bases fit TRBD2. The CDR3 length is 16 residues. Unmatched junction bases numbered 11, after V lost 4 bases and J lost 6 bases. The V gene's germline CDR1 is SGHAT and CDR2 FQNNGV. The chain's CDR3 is CASSSREGGPLNEQFF. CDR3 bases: TGTGCCAGCAGCTCCCGGGAGGGGGGGCCTCTCAATGAGCAGTTCTTC.

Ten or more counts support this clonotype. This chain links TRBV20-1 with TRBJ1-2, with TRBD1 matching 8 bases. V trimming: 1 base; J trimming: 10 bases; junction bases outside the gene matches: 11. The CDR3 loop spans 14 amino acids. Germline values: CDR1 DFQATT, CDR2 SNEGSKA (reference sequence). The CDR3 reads CSARGTWDRSDYTF. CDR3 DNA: TGCAGTGCTAGAGGAACCTGGGACAGGAGCGACTACACCTTC.

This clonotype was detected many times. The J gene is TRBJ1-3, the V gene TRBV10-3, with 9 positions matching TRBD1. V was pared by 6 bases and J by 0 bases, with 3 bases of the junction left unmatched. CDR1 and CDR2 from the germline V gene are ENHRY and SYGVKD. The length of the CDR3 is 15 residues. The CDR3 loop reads CAISRQGDSGNTIYF. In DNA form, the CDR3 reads TGTGCCATCAGCAGACAGGGGGACTCTGGAAACACCATATATTTT.

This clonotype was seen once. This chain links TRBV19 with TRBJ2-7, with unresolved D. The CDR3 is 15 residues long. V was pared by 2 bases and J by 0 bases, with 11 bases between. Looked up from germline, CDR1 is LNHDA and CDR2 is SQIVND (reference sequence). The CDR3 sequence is CASSITPMGSYEQYF. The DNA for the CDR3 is TGTGCCAGTAGTATAACCCCTATGGGCTCCTACGAGCAGTACTTC.

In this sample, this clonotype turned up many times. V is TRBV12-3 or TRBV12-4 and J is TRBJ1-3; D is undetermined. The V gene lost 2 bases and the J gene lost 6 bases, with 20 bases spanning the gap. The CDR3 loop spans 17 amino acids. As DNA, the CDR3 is TGTGCCAGCAGTTTAAATCAGAGGGCAGGAATAAAAAACACCATATATTTT. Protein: CASSLNQRAGIKNTIYF.

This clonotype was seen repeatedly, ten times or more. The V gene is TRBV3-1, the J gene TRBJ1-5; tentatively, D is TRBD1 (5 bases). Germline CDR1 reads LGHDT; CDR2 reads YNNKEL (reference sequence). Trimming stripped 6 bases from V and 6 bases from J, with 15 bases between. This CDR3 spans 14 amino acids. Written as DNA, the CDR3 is TGTGCCAGCAGTACAAATCAGGGCGGTCAGCCCCAGCATTTT. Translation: CASSTNQGGQPQHF.

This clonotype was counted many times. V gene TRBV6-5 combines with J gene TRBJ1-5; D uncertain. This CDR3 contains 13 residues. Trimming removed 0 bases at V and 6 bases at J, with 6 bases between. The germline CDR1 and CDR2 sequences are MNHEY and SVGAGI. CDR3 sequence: CASSYSQRQPQHF. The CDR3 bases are TGTGCCAGCAGTTACTCGCAGCGTCAGCCCCAGCATTTT.

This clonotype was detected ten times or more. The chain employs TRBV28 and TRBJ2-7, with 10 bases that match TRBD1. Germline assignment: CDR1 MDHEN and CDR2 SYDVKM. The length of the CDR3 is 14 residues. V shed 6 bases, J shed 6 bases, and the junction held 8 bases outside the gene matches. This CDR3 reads CASRYGTGASEQYF. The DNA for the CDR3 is TGTGCCAGCAGATACGGGACAGGGGCGAGCGAGCAGTACTTC.

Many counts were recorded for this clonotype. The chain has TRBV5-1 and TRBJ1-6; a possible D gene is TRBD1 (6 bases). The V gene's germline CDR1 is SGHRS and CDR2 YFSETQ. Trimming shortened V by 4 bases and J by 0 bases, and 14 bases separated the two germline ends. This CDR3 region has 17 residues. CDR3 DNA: TGCGCCAGCAGCGACGGACAGCTATTCTCCTATAATTCACCCCTCCACTTT. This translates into CASSDGQLFSYNSPLHF.

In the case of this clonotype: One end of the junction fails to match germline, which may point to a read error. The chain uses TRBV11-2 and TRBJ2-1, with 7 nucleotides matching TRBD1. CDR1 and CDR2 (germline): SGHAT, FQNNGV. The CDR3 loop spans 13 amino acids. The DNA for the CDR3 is TGTGCCAGCAGCTTAGATGAGGTGGGACAGCATTTCTTC. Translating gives CASSLDEVGQHFF.

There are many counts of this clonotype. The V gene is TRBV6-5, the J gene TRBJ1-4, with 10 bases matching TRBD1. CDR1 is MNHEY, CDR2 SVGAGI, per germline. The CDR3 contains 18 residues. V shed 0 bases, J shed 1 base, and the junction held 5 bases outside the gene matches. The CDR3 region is CASSYSDRGNLTNEKLFF. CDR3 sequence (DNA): TGTGCCAGCAGTTACTCGGACAGGGGGAACTTAACTAATGAAAAACTGTTTTTT.

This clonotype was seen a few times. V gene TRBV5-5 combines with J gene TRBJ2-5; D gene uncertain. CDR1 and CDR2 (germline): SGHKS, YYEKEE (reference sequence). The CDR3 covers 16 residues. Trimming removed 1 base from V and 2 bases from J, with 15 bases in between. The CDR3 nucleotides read TGTGCCAGCAGCTTGTCGACGCTAGTCGGTCAAGAGACCCAGTACTTC. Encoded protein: CASSLSTLVGQETQYF.

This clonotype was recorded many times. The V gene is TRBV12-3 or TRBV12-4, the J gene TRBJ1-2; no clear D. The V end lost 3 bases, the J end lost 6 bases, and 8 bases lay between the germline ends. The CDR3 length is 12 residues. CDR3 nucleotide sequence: TGTGCCAGCAGTTTTTCGTTCAATGGCTACACCTTC. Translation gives CASSFSFNGYTF.

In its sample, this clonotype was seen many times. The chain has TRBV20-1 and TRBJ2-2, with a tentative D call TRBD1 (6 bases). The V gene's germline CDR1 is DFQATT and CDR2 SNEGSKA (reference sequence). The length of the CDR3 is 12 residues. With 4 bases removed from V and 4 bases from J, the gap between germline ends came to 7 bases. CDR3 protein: CSAIRGTGELFF. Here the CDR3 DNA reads TGCAGTGCTATCAGGGGCACCGGGGAGCTGTTTTTT.